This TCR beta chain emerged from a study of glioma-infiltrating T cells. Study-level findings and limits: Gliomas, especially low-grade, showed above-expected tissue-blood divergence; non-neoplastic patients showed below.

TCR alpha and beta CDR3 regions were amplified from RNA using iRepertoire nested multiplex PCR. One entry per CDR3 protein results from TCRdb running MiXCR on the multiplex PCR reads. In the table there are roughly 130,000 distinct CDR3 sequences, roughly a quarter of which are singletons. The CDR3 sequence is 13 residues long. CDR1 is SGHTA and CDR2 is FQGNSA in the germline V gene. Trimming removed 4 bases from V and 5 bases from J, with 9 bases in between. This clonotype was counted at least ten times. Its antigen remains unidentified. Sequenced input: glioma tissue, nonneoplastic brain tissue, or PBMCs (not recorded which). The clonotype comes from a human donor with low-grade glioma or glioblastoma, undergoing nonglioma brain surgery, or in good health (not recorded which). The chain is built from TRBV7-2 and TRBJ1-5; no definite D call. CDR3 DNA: TGTGCCAGCAGCTCCTCTACCCATCAGCCCCAGCATTTT. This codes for CASSSSTHQPQHF.